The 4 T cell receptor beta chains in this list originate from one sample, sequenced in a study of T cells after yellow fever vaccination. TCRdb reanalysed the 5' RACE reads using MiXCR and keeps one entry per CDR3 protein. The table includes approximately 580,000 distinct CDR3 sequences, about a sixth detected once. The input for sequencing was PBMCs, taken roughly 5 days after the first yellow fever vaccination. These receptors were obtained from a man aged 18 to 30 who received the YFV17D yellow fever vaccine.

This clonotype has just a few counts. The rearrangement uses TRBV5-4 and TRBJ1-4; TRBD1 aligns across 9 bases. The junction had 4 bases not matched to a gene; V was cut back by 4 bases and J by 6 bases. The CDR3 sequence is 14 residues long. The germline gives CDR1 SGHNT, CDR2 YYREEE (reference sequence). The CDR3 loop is CASSRDRADEKLFF. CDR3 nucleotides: TGTGCCAGCAGCCGGGACAGGGCGGATGAAAAACTGTTTTTT.

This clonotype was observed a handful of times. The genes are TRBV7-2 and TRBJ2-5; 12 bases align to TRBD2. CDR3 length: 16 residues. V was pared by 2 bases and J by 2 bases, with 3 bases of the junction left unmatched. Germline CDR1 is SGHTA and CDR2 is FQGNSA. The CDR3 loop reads CASSLLLAGGQETQYF. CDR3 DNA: TGTGCCAGCAGCTTACTACTAGCGGGGGGACAAGAGACCCAGTACTTC.

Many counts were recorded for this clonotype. DNA for the CDR3: TGCGCCAGCAGCCCTAACATCGGGACAGGGGGAAACGAGCAGTACTTC. Protein product: CASSPNIGTGGNEQYF. The genes are TRBV5-1 and TRBJ2-7, with 11 bases identical to TRBD1. The germline V gene has CDR1 SGHRS and CDR2 YFSETQ. V shed 4 bases and J 5 bases; nucleotides not matched to a gene: 11. The CDR3 is 16 residues long.

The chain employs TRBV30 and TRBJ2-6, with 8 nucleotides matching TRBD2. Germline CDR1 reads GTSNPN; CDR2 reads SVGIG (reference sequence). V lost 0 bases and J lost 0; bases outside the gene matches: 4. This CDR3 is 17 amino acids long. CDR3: CAWSVFGGASGANVLTF. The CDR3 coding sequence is TGTGCCTGGAGTGTTTTCGGGGGGGCCTCTGGGGCCAACGTCCTGACTTTC.